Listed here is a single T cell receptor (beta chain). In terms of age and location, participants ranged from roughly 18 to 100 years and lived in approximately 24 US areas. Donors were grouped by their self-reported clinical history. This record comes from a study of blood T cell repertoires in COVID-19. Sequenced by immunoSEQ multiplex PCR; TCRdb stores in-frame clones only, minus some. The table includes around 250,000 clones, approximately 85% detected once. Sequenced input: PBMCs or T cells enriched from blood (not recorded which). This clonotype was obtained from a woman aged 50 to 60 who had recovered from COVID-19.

CDR3 sequence reads: CASSQTGTSGRLYF. CDR3 coding DNA: TGTGCCAGCAGCCAAACCGGGACTAGCGGGAGACTGTACTTC. The chain carries TRBV3-1 (or the pseudogene TRBV3-2) and TRBJ2-7; TRBD2 aligns across 14 bases. The germline V gene has CDR1 LGHDT and CDR2 YNNKEL (reference sequence). V dropped 2 bases and J dropped 12; count of bases not matched to a gene: 6. The CDR3 totals 14 residues.